The rows below give T cell receptor beta chains drawn from one sample of a study of blood T cell repertoires in COVID-19. The repertoire was sequenced with immunoSEQ multiplex PCR; TCRdb's copy has only in-frame clones and lacks some. The table has roughly 190,000 clones, under 85% seen once; the top ten hold approximately 6.1%. The source material was peripheral blood. The receptor source for this set is a woman in her thirties or forties with acute or convalescent COVID-19. The CDR3 runs from the conserved cysteine through the conserved F or W. D genes are given only for firm matches. A row's size may be missing; if present it is once, few, many or a size class.

CDR3nt | CDR3aa | d_gene | abundance | j_gene | v_gene
TGTGCCAGTAGTATATCAGGACATAACACTGAAGCTTTCTTT | CASSISGHNTEAFF | . | . | TRBJ1-1 | TRBV19
TGTGCCAGCAGCAAGCAGGATCGCTCCTACAATGAGCAGTTCTTC | CASSKQDRSYNEQFF | . | . | TRBJ2-1 | TRBV7-2
TGCGCCAGCAGCCAGGGACAGGCCTACTCTGGAAACACCATATATTTT | CASSQGQAYSGNTIYF | TRBD1 | . | TRBJ1-3 | TRBV4-1
TGCGCCAGCAGCCCCGGGATGGCTCAGGGGGGAGAGACCCAGTACTTC | CASSPGMAQGGETQYF | . | once | TRBJ2-5 | TRBV5-1
TGTGCCAGCAGCTGGCGGGGAGACTCCTATAATTCACCCCTCCACTTT | CASSWRGDSYNSPLHF | . | . | TRBJ1-6 | TRBV5-6
TGTGCCAGCAGCCCAAGAGGAGGGCCAGTAGGTCTCTACGAGCAGTACTTC | CASSPRGGPVGLYEQYF | . | . | TRBJ2-7 | TRBV3-1/TRBV3-2
TGTGCCAGCCGACAAGCCGGGACTCCTACCACAGATACGCAGTATTTT | CASRQAGTPTTDTQYF | . | . | TRBJ2-3 | TRBV28
TGCGCCAGCAGCTTGGGAGGGACAGGGGGCGAGCAGTACTTC | CASSLGGTGGEQYF | TRBD1 | . | TRBJ2-7 | TRBV5-1
TGTGCCAGCAGGATAGACTACGAGCAGTACTTC | CASRIDYEQYF | . | . | TRBJ2-7 | TRBV28
TGTGCCAGCAGCCTCACCGGAGGGGTGAACACTGAAGCTTTCTTT | CASSLTGGVNTEAFF | . | . | TRBJ1-1 | TRBV4-2
TGTGCCAGCAGCGCACAGGGGATAGACGGCTACACCTTC | CASSAQGIDGYTF | TRBD1 | . | TRBJ1-2 | TRBV7-2
TGCGCCAGCAGCGTTGGGACAGGGTATCAGCCCCAGCATTTT | CASSVGTGYQPQHF | TRBD1 | . | TRBJ1-5 | TRBV5-1
TGTGCCAGCAGCTACAATATTGATAGCGGGAGACGAGAGACCCAGTACTTC | CASSYNIDSGRRETQYF | TRBD2 | . | TRBJ2-5 | TRBV5-6
TGTGCCACCAGTGTTCTTGGACTAGCGGGGGCCAATGAGCAGTTCTTC | CATSVLGLAGANEQFF | TRBD2 | . | TRBJ2-1 | TRBV24-1
TGTGCCGGAGCCCACTCTGGGGCCAACGTCCTGACTTTC | CAGAHSGANVLTF | . | . | TRBJ2-6 | TRBV12-3/TRBV12-4
TGTGCCATCAGTGCCGTCGGCGGTTACACTGAAGCTTTCTTT | CAISAVGGYTEAFF | . | . | TRBJ1-1 | TRBV10-3
TGTGCCAGCAGGGCGGGAGGGGGCTCCTACAATGAGCAGTTCTTC | CASRAGGGSYNEQFF | TRBD2 | . | TRBJ2-1 | TRBV28
TGTGCCAGCAGCCCGGGACAGGGTGGTCTCTACGAGCAGTACTTC | CASSPGQGGLYEQYF | TRBD1 | . | TRBJ2-7 | TRBV9
TGTGCCAGTAGTATTCGGTCTCCAGGGGGGAACACTGAAGCTTTCTTT | CASSIRSPGGNTEAFF | TRBD1 | . | TRBJ1-1 | TRBV19
TGTGCCAGCAGCCAAGACGCCAGGGGGACCTATGGCTACACCTTC | CASSQDARGTYGYTF | TRBD1 | few | TRBJ1-2 | TRBV4-2
TGTGCCATCAGTGGAGCTTTGGACAGCTATGGCTACACCTTC | CAISGALDSYGYTF | . | . | TRBJ1-2 | TRBV10-3
TGTGCCAGCAAAATATGGGGGGGAGTCCGTAGCAATCAGCCCCAGCATTTT | CASKIWGGVRSNQPQHF | . | . | TRBJ1-5 | TRBV7-8
TGTGCCTGGAGTGATGGGGAGGTGCGTGGCTACACCTTC | CAWSDGEVRGYTF | . | . | TRBJ1-2 | TRBV30
TGTGCCACCAGTGATTCCCACCCCGGGACAGGGCCCGATGAGCAGTTCTTC | CATSDSHPGTGPDEQFF | TRBD1 | . | TRBJ2-1 | TRBV24-1
TGCGCCAGCAGTTGGGGCGGGACAGGGAACACTGAAGCTTTCTTT | CASSWGGTGNTEAFF | TRBD1 | . | TRBJ1-1 | TRBV5-1
TGTGCCAGCGGATCGGGGACTAGCGGCTCCTACGAGCAGTACTTC | CASGSGTSGSYEQYF | TRBD2 | once | TRBJ2-7 | TRBV6-5
TGTGCCAGCAGCTTCTCGCTCCCCGGCAATGAGCAGTTCTTC | CASSFSLPGNEQFF | . | few | TRBJ2-1 | TRBV7-9
TGCAGCGTTGAAACGGGCGGGTACAATGAGCAGTTCTTC | CSVETGGYNEQFF | . | . | TRBJ2-1 | TRBV29-1
TGCGCCAGCAGCCAAGGACAGTACTACGAGCAGTACTTC | CASSQGQYYEQYF | . | . | TRBJ2-7 | TRBV4-1
TGTGCCAGCAGCCAAGTTCTAGCGGGCAGGGAGCAGTTCTTC | CASSQVLAGREQFF | TRBD2 | once | TRBJ2-1 | TRBV14
TGTGCCAGCCGTGGAGATACAGATACGCAGTATTTT | CASRGDTDTQYF | . | . | TRBJ2-3 | TRBV28
TGCGCCAGCAGCTTGATTACAGGCGGGGGGTCGCAGTTCTTC | CASSLITGGGSQFF | TRBD2 | . | TRBJ2-1 | TRBV5-1
TGTGCCAGTAGCCGACGGACAGGTCCCTCCTCTGGAAACACCATATATTTT | CASSRRTGPSSGNTIYF | TRBD1 | once | TRBJ1-3 | TRBV19
TGCGCCAGCAGTGATTACCCCCTTGGTAGCGGCCGTCTCAATGAGCAGTTCTTC | CASSDYPLGSGRLNEQFF | . | . | TRBJ2-1 | TRBV10-1
TGTGCCAGCAGCTTGGCACAAGAGACCCAGTACTTC | CASSLAQETQYF | . | . | TRBJ2-5 | TRBV7-9
TGTGCCAGCAGTTTGCAGCTAGCGGGCGAGCAGTTCTTC | CASSLQLAGEQFF | TRBD2 | . | TRBJ2-1 | TRBV27
TGTGCCAGCAGCCCCTGGACAGGGGGATTTTACGAGCAGTACTTC | CASSPWTGGFYEQYF | TRBD1 | . | TRBJ2-7 | TRBV3-1/TRBV3-2
TGTGCCAGCGTCAGGGTCGACACCGGGGAGCTGTTTTTT | CASVRVDTGELFF | . | . | TRBJ2-2 | TRBV6-5
TGTGCCAGCAGCTTACGGGATTCTCGGAATGAGCAGTTCTTC | CASSLRDSRNEQFF | . | once | TRBJ2-1 | TRBV7-9
TGTGCCAGCACCCCAACAGGGACCGCTTTCTTT | CASTPTGTAFF | . | . | TRBJ1-1 | TRBV12-3/TRBV12-4
TGTGCCAGCAGGCGGCAGGGGGGTAACTATGGCTACACCTTC | CASRRQGGNYGYTF | TRBD1 | once | TRBJ1-2 | TRBV7-9
TGTGCCAGCAGCTTAGCCGGGACAGACTACGAGCAGTACTTC | CASSLAGTDYEQYF | TRBD1 | . | TRBJ2-7 | TRBV11-2